This T cell receptor (beta chain) stems from a study of cytomegalovirus exposure and HLA in healthy donors. General study findings and limits: Most TCR sequences showed up rarely, but some public TCRs showed up in many donors.

The method was immunoSEQ multiplex PCR; TCRdb's version includes in-frame clones alone and lacks a portion of them. The sample contains over 150,000 clones, 95% to 96% of which appear only once. Trimming removed 10 bases from V and 0 bases from J, with 6 bases in between. CDR3 size: 11 residues. Germline V gene sequence: CDR1 MNHNS, CDR2 SASEGT. As regards this clone: Its antigen is still unknown.

The sequenced sample consisted of PBMCs. The receptor's source is a woman between 18 and 30 years old in good health and CMV-seronegative. The rearrangement uses TRBV6-1 and TRBJ2-5; no clear D. Written as DNA, the CDR3 is TGTGCCACCCGGGACCAAGAGACCCAGTACTTC. Its translation is CATRDQETQYF.